Here is one T cell receptor (beta chain) with its context. Its antigen is not yet known. The record has no base qualities; no much larger clone is one base away. TCRbeta CDR3 regions were amplified from genomic DNA using the immunoSEQ Assay, a bias-controlled multiplex PCR. The study's own analysis went as follows. The number of nucleated cells in each sample was estimated from the amplification of reference gene primers within the assay. To quantify the absolute abundance of each unique TCRbeta CDR3 rearrangement, sequence reads were collapsed and filtered. For each sample, productive Simpson clonality was calculated as the square root of Simpson's diversity index across productive rearrangements. In its TCRdb copy, this immuneACCESS table keeps in-frame sequences only and misses some clones. Where compared with another copy, unresolved V genes explain less than half of these, and the others have no known cause. V and J calls and clone size follow that table, whereas D and trimming were derived from the DNA. The sample table contains fewer than 300,000 clones; only one count was recorded for roughly 86% of them. Of the sample, 9.4% is held by the ten largest clones.

The germline V gene (reference sequence) supplies CDR1 LNHNV and CDR2 YYDKDF. After removal of 5 bases from V and 4 bases from J, the junction retains 5 bases not matched to a gene. The CDR3 runs 14 amino acids, cysteine and phenylalanine included. The only DNA kept is the CDR3, 42 bases in frame from the first base. Whole blood was collected in K2EDTA tubes by collaborating institutions according to the institutions' own protocols. Collaborator samples were shipped for TCRbeta analysis as frozen whole blood, isolated PBMCs, or DNA extracted from either sample type. This entry belongs to a study of blood T cell repertoires in COVID-19 (dated by TCRdb to about 2020). Some background on the complete study: Collaborator samples came from the United States, Italy and Spain and covered acute and convalescent phases of COVID-19. The material from the prospective study consisted of cDNA or gDNA derived from T cells, B-cell-depleted T cells, or PBMCs. Subjects who had been exposed to COVID-19, were actively infected with it, or had recovered from it provided the deeply sampled blood TCRbeta repertoires that made up the dataset. The repertoires were made available in a free public database intended to serve as a resource for research on the immune response to SARS-CoV-2. The samples were drawn from two sources: the first 160 participants of the ongoing ImmuneRACE study, and 1,000 to 1,500 subjects contributed by 6 global collaborators. The sample metadata nearly always contained a de-identified subject ID, COVID-19 status, age in years and sex. HLA class I and class II types, where available, came from metadata supplied by the sample provider rather than from assay-based typing. The full study reports these points: Clinical and demographic metadata were provided uncurated, with the amount varying by source and participant.

The chain employs TRBV15 and TRBJ1-5; TRBD1 matches 7 bases in the middle. The sample comprised peripheral blood. This clonotype was obtained from a man between 18 and 35 years old with active or convalescent COVID-19. CDR3 region: CATSGRDRNQPQHF. In nucleotides, the sequence is TGTGCCACCAGCGGCCGGGACAGAAATCAGCCCCAGCATTTT.